Each of the 12 T cell receptor beta chains below was sequenced from the same sample in a study of T cells in Graves' hyperthyroidism and ophthalmopathy. RNA transcripts gave rise to amplified TCR beta CDR3 regions. The HTBI primer set was used in a first-round RT-PCR of the TCR CDR3. Each CDR3 protein is one row after TCRdb ran MiXCR on the multiplex PCR reads. The sample has 350,000 to 400,000 distinct CDR3 sequences, over 11% seen once. Sequenced sample: blood. These TCRs come from a woman aged 55-75 years with Graves' hyperthyroidism.

This clonotype was detected ten times or more. The chain has TRBV7-8 and TRBJ1-1; 8 nucleotides align to TRBD1. Germline lookup yields CDR1 SGHVS and CDR2 FQNEAQ. The trim removed 5 bases at V and 5 bases at J, leaving 10 bases unmatched. CDR3 length: 15 amino acids. CDR3 protein: CASSVTRTGQTEAFF. DNA for the CDR3: TGTGCCAGCAGCGTAACCAGGACAGGGCAGACTGAAGCTTTCTTT. Full variable domain (remainder filled in from reference TRBV7-8 and TRBJ1-1): GAGVSQSPRYKVAKRGQDVALRCDPISGHVSLFWYQQALGQGPEFLTYFQNEAQLDKSGLPSDRFFAERPEGSVSTLKIQRTQQEDSAVYLCASSVTRTGQTEAFFGQGTRLTVV.

The chain recombines TRBV19 with TRBJ1-1, with a possible D match to TRBD1 (5 bases). The CDR3 runs to 18 residues. V was pared by 1 base and J by 0 bases, with 18 bases between. CDR1 is LNHDA, CDR2 SQIVND, per germline (reference sequence). In DNA form, the CDR3 reads TGTGCCAGTAGTATAGTGGTTAGGGGAATAAGGATGAACACTGAAGCTTTCTTT. Its translation is CASSIVVRGIRMNTEAFF.

This clonotype showed up many times. The rearrangement uses TRBV11-2 and TRBJ2-7, with TRBD1 as a possible D gene (6 bases). V was cut by 0 bases and J by 4 bases, with 13 bases left in between. CDR1 is SGHAT and CDR2 is FQNNGV in the germline V gene. The CDR3 has 15 amino acids. For the CDR3, the DNA is TGTGCCAGCAGCTTAGAGCAGGGGTTTCTGTACGAGCAGTACTTC. Protein sequence: CASSLEQGFLYEQYF. Full variable domain (missing parts from reference TRBV11-2 and TRBJ2-7): EAGVAQSPRYKIIEKRQSVAFWCNPISGHATLYWYQQILGQGPKLLIQFQNNGVVDDSQLPKDRFSAERLKGVDSTLKIQPAKLEDSAVYLCASSLEQGFLYEQYFGPGTRLTVT.

The J gene is TRBJ1-4, the V gene TRBV7-2; D not resolved. The CDR3 contains 14 residues. Trimming cost V 2 bases and J 8 bases, with 12 bases left between them. CDR1 and CDR2 (germline): SGHTA, FQGNSA. CDR3 DNA: TGTGCCAGCAGCTTACCCGGGCTTCGAGAAAAACTGTTTTTT. This gives the protein CASSLPGLREKLFF.

This clonotype was seen ten or more times. This chain connects TRBV7-8 to TRBJ2-1; 11 bases fit TRBD2. The J segment lost 8 bases and the V segment lost 5 bases, leaving 11 bases of the junction unmatched. Per the germline V gene, CDR1 is SGHVS and CDR2 is FQNEAQ. The CDR3 covers 16 residues. The CDR3 reads CASSAQTSGIRDEQFF. The CDR3 DNA is TGTGCCAGCAGCGCGCAGACTAGCGGGATAAGGGATGAGCAGTTCTTC.

This clonotype was observed at least ten times. This sequence joins TRBV5-1 and TRBJ2-1; D ambiguous. CDR1 SGHRS and CDR2 YFSETQ come from the germline V gene. Trimming left V 0 bases short and J 8 bases short, with 15 bases between. The CDR3 is 15 residues long. DNA for the CDR3: TGCGCCAGCAGCTTGGCGGCAAGGCCCAACGATGAGCAGTTCTTC. Translation gives CASSLAARPNDEQFF.

This clonotype was seen ten or more times. The V gene is TRBV11-3, the J gene TRBJ2-7; D is ambiguous. Germline loops: CDR1 SGHNT, CDR2 YENEEA. CDR3 length: 14 residues. V was trimmed by 3 bases and J by 3 bases, leaving 12 bases between them. This chain's CDR3 is CASSFQGRHYEQYF. In nucleotides, the CDR3 is TGTGCCAGCAGCTTTCAAGGGCGGCACTACGAGCAGTACTTC.

This clonotype was seen repeatedly, ten times or more. V gene TRBV2 combines with J gene TRBJ2-5, with 8 nucleotides matching TRBD2. The length of the CDR3 is 15 residues. Germline loops: CDR1 SNHLY, CDR2 FYNNEI. Germline trimming cut 5 bases from V and 2 bases from J; bases unmatched to any gene: 7. In DNA, the CDR3 is TGTGCCAGCAGTCGCCCTCAGCGGGGGCAAGAGACCCAGTACTTC. It yields the protein CASSRPQRGQETQYF.

This clonotype was seen repeatedly, ten times or more. The gene calls are TRBV20-1 and TRBJ1-5; D ambiguous. The length of the CDR3 is 13 residues. Trimming stripped 4 bases from V and 3 bases from J, with 10 bases between. Germline V gene lookup returns CDR1 DFQATT and CDR2 SNEGSKA (reference sequence). CDR3 sequence: CSAITEINQPQHF. The CDR3 bases are TGCAGTGCTATTACAGAGATCAATCAGCCCCAGCATTTT.

The chain uses TRBV7-6 and TRBJ2-1; 10 positions agree with TRBD2. The CDR3 is made up of 18 amino acids. J gave up 9 bases and V 1 base, and 15 bases lay outside the gene matches. Germline CDR1 reads SGHVS; CDR2 reads FNYEAQ. The CDR3 nucleotides read TGTGCCAGCAGCTTAGGGCTAGCGGGAGTAGGGCTCGGGTCTGAGCAGTTCTTC. Amino acid sequence: CASSLGLAGVGLGSEQFF.

At least ten counts were recorded for this clonotype. V is TRBV27 and J is TRBJ1-3; D is undetermined. CDR3 length: 16 residues. The germline CDR1 and CDR2 sequences are MNHEY and SMNVEV (reference sequence). V was trimmed by 4 bases and J by 0 bases, leaving 13 bases between them. The CDR3 reads CASSSTTNRSGNTIYF. In nucleotides, the CDR3 is TGTGCCAGCAGTTCTACAACGAACCGCTCTGGAAACACCATATATTTT.

A few counts support this clonotype. CDR3 protein: CASSLEGAMATFF. The CDR3 DNA sequence: TGCGCCAGCAGCTTAGAGGGGGCGATGGCGACTTTCTTT. The chain joins TRBV5-1 to TRBJ1-1; TRBD1 agrees at 7 bases. J lost 12 bases, V lost 2 bases, and 10 bases had no gene match. Germline CDR1 reads SGHRS; CDR2 reads YFSETQ. There are 13 residues in the CDR3.